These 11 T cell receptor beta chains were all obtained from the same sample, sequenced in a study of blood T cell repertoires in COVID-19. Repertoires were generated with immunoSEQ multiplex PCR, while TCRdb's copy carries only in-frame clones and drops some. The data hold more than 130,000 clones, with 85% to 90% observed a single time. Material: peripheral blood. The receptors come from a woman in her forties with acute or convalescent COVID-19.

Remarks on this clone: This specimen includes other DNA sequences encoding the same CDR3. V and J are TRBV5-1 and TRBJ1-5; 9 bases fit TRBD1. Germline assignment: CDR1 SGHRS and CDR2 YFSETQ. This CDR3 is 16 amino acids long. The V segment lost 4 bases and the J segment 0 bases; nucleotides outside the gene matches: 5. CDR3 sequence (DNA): TGCGCCAGCAGCCCCGGGACAGGGATTAGCAATCAGCCCCAGCATTTT. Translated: CASSPGTGISNQPQHF.

The CDR3 loop reads CASSFQGLYQPQHF. In DNA, the CDR3 is TGTGCCAGCAGTTTCCAGGGATTGTATCAGCCCCAGCATTTT. This chain joins TRBV6-2 or TRBV6-3 and TRBJ1-5, with D maybe TRBD1 (5 bases). Trimming left V 4 bases short and J 5 bases short, with 12 bases between. CDR1 and CDR2 (germline): MNHEY, SVGEGT. This CDR3 region has 14 residues.

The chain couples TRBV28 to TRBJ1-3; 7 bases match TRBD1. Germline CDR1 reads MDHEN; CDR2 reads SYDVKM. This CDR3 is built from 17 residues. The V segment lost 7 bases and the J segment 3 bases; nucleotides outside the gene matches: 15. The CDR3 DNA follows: TGTGCCAGCATTCAAGGGGGCGCCACGAATGGTGGAAACACCATATATTTT. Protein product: CASIQGGATNGGNTIYF.

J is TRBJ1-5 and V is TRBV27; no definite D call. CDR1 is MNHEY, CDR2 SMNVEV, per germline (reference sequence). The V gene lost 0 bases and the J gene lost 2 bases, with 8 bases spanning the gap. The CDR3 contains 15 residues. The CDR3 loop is CASSLSLARNQPQHF. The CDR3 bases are TGTGCCAGCAGTTTATCGCTAGCCCGCAATCAGCCCCAGCATTTT.

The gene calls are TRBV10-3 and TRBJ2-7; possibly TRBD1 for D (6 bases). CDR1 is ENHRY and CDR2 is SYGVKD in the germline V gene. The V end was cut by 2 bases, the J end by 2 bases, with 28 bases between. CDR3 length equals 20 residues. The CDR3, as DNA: TGTGCCATCAGTGAGCCATACATATTCCAGGCAGGGGTCTCAGCCTACGAGCAGTACTTC. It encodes CAISEPYIFQAGVSAYEQYF.

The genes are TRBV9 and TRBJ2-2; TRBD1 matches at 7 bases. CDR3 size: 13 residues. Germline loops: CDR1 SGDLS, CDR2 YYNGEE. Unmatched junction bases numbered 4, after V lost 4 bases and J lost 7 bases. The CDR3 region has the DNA TGTGCCAGCAGCAGGGGGCCCGGCGGGGAGCTGTTTTTT. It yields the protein CASSRGPGGELFF.

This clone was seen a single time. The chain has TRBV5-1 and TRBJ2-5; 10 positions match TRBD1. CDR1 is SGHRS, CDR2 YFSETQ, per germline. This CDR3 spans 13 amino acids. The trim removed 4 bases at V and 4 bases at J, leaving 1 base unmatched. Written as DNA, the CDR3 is TGCGCCAGCAGCCGGACAGGGGGAGAGACCCAGTACTTC. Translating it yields CASSRTGGETQYF. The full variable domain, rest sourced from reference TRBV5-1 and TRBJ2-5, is KAGVTQTPRYLIKTRGQQVTLSCSPISGHRSVSWYQQTPGQGLQFLFEYFSETQRNKGNFPGRFSGRQFSNSRSEMNVSTLELGDSALYLCASSRTGGETQYFGPGTRLLVL.

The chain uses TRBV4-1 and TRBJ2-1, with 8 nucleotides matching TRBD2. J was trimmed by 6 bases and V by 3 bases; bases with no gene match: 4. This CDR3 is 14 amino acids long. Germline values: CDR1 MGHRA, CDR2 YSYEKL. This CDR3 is CASSHGLARNEQFF. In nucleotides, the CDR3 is TGCGCCAGCAGCCACGGACTAGCCCGCAATGAGCAGTTCTTC.

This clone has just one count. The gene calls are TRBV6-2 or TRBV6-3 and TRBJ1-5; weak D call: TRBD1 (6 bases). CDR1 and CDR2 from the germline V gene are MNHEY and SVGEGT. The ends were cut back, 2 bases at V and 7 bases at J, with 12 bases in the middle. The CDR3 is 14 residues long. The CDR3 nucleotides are TGTGCCAGCAGTTACCTGGGGGGGGGCCAGCCCCAGCATTTT. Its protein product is CASSYLGGGQPQHF.

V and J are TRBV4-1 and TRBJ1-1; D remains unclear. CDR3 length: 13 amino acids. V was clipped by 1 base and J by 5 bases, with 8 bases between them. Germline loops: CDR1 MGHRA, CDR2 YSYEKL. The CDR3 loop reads CASSQVRETEAFF. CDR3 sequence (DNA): TGCGCCAGCAGCCAAGTGAGGGAGACTGAAGCTTTCTTT.

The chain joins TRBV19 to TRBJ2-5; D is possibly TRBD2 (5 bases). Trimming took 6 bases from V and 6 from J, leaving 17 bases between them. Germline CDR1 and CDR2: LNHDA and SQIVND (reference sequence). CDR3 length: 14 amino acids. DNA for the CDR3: TGTGCCAGTAGCCTGAAGACTATCGGGCAGACCCAGTACTTC. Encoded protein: CASSLKTIGQTQYF. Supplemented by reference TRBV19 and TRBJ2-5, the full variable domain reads DGGITQSPKYLFRKEGQNVTLSCEQNLNHDAMYWYRQDPGQGLRLIYYSQIVNDFQKGDIAEGYSVSREKKESFPLTVTSAQKNPTAFYLCASSLKTIGQTQYFGPGTRLLVL.